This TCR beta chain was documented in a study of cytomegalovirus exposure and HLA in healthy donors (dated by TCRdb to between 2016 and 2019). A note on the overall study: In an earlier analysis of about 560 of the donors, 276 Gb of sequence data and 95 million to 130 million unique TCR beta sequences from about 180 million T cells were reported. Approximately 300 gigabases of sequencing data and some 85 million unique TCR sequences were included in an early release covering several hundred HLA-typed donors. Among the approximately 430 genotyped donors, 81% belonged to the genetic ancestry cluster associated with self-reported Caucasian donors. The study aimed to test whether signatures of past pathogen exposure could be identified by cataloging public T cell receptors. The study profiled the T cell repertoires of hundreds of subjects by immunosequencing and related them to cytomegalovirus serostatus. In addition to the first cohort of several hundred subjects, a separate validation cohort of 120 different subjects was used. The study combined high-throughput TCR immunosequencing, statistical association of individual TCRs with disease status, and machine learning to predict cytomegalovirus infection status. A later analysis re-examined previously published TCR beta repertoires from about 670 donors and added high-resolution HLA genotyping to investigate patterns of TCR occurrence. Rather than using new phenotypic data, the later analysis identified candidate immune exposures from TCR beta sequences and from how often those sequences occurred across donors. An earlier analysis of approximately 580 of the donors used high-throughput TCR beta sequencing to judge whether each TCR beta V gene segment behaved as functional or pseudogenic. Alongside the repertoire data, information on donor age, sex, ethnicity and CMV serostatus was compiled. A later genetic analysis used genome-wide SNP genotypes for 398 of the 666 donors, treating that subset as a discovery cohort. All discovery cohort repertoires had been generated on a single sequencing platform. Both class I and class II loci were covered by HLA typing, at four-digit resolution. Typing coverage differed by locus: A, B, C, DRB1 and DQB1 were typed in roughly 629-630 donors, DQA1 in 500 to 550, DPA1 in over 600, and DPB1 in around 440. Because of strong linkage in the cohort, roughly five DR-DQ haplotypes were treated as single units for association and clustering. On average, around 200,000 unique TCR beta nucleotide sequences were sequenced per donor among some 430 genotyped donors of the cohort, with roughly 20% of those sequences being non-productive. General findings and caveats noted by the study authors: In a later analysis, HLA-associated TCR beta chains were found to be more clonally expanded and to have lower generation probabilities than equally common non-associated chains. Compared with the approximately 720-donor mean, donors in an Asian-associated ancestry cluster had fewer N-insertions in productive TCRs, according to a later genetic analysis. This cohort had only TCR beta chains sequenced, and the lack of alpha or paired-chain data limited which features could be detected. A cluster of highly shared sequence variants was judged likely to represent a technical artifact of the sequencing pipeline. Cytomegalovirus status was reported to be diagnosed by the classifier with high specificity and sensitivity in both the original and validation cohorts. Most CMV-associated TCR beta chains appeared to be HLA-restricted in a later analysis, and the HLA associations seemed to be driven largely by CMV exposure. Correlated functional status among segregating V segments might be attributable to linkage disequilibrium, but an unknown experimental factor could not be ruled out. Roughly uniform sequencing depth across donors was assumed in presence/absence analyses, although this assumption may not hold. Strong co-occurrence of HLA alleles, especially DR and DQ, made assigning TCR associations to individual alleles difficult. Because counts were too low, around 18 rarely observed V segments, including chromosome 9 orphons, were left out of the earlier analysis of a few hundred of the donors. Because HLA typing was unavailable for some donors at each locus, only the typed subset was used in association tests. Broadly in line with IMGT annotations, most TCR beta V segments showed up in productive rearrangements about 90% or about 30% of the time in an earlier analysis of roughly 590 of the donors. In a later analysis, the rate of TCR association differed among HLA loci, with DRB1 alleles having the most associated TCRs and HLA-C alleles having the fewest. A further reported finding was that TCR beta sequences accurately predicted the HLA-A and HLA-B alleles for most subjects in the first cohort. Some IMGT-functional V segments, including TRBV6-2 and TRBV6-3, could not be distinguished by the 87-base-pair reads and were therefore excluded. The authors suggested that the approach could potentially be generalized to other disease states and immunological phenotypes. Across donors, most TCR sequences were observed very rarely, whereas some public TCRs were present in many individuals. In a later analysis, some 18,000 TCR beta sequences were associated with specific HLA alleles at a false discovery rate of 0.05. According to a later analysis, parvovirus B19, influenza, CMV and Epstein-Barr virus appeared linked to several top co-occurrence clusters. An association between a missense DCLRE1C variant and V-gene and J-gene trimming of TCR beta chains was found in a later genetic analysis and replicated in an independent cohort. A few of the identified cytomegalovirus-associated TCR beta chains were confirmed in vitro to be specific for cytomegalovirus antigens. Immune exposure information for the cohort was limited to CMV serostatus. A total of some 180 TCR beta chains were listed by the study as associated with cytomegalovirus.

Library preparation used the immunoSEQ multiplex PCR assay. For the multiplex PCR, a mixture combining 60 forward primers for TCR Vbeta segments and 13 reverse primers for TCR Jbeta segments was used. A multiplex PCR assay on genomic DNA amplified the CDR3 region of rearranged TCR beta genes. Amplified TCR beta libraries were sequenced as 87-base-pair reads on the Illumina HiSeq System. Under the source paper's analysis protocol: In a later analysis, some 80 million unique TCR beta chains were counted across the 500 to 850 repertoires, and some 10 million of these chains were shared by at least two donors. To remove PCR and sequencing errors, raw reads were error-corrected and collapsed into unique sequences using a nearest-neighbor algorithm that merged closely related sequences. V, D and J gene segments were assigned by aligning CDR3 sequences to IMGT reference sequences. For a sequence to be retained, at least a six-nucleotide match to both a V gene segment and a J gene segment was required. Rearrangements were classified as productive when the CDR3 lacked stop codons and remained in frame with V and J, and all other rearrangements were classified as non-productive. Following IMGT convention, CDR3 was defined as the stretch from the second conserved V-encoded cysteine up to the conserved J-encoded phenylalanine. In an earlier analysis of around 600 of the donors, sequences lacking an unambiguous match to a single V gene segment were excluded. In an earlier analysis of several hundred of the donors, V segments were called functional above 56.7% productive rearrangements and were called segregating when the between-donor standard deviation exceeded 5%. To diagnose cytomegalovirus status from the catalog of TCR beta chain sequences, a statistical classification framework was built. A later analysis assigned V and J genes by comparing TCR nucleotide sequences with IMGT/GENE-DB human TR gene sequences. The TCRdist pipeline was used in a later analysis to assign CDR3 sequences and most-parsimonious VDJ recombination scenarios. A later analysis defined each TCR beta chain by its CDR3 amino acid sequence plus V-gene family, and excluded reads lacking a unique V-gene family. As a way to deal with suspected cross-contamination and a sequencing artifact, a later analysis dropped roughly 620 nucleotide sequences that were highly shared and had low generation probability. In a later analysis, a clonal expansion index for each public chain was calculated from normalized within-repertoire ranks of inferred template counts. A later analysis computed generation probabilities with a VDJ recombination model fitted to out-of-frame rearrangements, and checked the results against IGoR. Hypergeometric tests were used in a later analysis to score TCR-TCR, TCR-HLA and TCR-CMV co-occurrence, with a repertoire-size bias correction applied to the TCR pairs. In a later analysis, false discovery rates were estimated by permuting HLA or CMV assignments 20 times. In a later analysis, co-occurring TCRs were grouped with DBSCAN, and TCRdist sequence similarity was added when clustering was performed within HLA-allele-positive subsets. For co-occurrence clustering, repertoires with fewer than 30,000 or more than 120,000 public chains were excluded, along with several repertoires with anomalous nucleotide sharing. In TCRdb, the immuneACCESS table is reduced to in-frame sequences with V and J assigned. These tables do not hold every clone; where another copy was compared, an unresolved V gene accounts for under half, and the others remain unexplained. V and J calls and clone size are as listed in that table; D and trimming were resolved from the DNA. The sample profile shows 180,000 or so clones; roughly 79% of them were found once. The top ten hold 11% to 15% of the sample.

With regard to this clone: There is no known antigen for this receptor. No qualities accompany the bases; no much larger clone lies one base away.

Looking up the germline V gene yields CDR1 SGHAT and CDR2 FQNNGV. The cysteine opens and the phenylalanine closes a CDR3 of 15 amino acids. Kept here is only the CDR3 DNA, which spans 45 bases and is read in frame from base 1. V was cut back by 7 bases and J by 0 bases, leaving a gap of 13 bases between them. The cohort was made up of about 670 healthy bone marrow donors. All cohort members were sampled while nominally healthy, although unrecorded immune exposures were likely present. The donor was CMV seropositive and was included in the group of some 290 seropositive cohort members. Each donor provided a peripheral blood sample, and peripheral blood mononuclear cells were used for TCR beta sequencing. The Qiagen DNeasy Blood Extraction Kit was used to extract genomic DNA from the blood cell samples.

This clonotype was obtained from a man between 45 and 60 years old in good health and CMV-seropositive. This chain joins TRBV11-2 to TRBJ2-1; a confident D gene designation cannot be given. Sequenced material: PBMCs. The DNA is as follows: TGTGCCAGCACCCATCAGGTTAGCTCCTACAATGAGCAGTTCTTC. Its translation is CASTHQVSSYNEQFF. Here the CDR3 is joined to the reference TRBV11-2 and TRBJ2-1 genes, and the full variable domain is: EAGVAQSPRYKIIEKRQSVAFWCNPISGHATLYWYQQILGQGPKLLIQFQNNGVVDDSQLPKDRFSAERLKGVDSTLKIQPAKLEDSAVYLCASTHQVSSYNEQFFGPGTRLTVL.